This TCR beta chain was identified in a study of OX40 agonist ivuxolimab in advanced cancers. General observations from the study: In general, CD8+ T cells held more expanded clones than CD4+ did, on average.

The sample holds one count of this clone. Its matching antigen is unknown. TCRdb's table, derived via immunoSEQ multiplex PCR, lists solely in-frame clones and lacks some. Among over 30,000 clones listed, around 82% were seen once. This CDR3 region has 13 residues. V lost 7 bases and J lost 5, with 15 bases in between. Germline CDR1 SGHDT, CDR2 YYEEEE. The sequencing here drew on CD4+ or CD8+ T cells sorted from blood, taken in a trial of the OX40 agonist ivuxolimab. V is TRBV5-6 and J is TRBJ2-5; D might be TRBD1 (5 bases). This receptor was identified in an adult with an advanced solid tumor such as melanoma, head and neck, liver or kidney cancer. This chain's CDR3 is CASGAQLGETQYF. The CDR3 coding sequence is TGTGCCAGCGGGGCACAGCTCGGGGAGACCCAGTACTTC.